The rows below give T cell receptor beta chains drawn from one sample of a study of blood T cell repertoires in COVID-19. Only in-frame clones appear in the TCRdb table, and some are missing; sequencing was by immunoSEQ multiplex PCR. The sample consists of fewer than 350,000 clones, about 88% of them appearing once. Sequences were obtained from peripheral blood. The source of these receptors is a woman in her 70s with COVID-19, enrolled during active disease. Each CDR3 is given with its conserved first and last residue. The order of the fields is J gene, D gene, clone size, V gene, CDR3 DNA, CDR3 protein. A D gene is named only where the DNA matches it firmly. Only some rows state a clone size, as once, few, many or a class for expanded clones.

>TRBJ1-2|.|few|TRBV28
TGTGCCAGCAGATTGGGGGGACATGGCTACACCTTC
CASRLGGHGYTF
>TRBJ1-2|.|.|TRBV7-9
TGTGCCAGCAGCTCGTCAGCTAACTATGGCTACACCTTC
CASSSSANYGYTF
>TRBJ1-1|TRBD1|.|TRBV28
TGTGCCAGCATACCGGGACAGACATACACTGAAGCTTTCTTT
CASIPGQTYTEAFF
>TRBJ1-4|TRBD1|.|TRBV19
TGTGCCAGTAGTCCATTGGGGGACAGGGTCACTAATGAAAAACTGTTTTTT
CASSPLGDRVTNEKLFF
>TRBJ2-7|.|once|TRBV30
TGTGCCTGGAGTGGACAGGCGGGCCTCTACGAGCAGTACTTC
CAWSGQAGLYEQYF
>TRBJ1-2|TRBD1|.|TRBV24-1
TGTGCCACCAGTGAGCTAAGACAGGGCCGGGAAGGCTACACCTTC
CATSELRQGREGYTF
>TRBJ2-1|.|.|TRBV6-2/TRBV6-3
TGTGCCAGCAGTTACCGCCCGGGAGTACATGAGCAGTTCTTC
CASSYRPGVHEQFF
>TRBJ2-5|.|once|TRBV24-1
TGTGCCACCAGTGATTCAACCAGGGAAGAGACCCAGTACTTC
CATSDSTREETQYF
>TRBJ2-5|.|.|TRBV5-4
TGTGCCAGCAGCTCTCAAGAGACCCAGTACTTC
CASSSQETQYF
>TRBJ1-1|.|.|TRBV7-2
TGTGCCAGCAGCTTTCTTCGGGGGGTTGGAACTGAAGCTTTCTTT
CASSFLRGVGTEAFF
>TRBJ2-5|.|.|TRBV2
TGTGCCAGCAGTGTGTGGACAGATCAAGAGACCCAGTACTTC
CASSVWTDQETQYF
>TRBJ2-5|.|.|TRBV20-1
TGCAGTGCTAGTCAAGGCGGAGGGGAGACCCAGTACTTC
CSASQGGGETQYF